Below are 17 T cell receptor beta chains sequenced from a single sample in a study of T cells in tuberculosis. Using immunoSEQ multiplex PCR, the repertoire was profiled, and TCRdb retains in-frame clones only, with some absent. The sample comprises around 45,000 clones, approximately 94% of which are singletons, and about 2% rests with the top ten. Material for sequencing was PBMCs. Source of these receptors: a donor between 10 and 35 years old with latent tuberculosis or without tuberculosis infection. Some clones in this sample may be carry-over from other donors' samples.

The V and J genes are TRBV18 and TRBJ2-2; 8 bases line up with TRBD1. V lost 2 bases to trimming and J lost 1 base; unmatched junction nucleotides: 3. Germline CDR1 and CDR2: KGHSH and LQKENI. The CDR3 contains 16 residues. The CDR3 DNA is TGTGCCAGCTCACCATCCGGGACAGGGAACACCGGGGAGCTGTTTTTT. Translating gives CASSPSGTGNTGELFF.

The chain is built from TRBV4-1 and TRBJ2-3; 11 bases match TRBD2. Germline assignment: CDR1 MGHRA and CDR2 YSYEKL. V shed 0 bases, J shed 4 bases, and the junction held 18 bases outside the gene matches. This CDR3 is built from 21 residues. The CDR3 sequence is CASSQEPPETSGKGAPDTQYF. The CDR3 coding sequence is TGCGCCAGCAGCCAAGAGCCCCCAGAGACTAGCGGGAAAGGGGCGCCAGATACGCAGTATTTT.

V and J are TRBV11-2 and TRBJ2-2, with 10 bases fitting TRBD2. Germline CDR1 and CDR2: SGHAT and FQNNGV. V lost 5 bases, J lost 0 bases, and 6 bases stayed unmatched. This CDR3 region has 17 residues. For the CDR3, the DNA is TGTGCCAGCAGCCGGACTAGCGGAGGCACGAACACCGGGGAGCTGTTTTTT. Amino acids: CASSRTSGGTNTGELFF.

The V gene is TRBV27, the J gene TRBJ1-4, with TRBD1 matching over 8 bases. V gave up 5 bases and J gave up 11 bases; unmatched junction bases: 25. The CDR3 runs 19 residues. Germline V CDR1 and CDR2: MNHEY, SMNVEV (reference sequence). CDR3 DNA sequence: TGTGCCAGCAGTAAACGTCCCGGGACAGGCATGGGGGTGTATGTTAAACTGTTTTTT. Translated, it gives CASSKRPGTGMGVYVKLFF. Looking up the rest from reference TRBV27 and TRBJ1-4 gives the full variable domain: EAQVTQNPRYLITVTGKKLTVTCSQNMNHEYMSWYRQDPGLGLRQIYYSMNVEVTDKGDVPEGYKVSRKEKRNFPLILESPSPNQTSLYFCASSKRPGTGMGVYVKLFFGSGTQLSVL.

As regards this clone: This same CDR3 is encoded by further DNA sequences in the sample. CDR3: CASSRQGYEQYF. CDR3 bases: TGTGCCAGCAGCCGACAGGGCTACGAGCAGTACTTC. This chain connects TRBV11-2 to TRBJ2-7, with 7 bases matching TRBD1. The CDR3 extends over 12 amino acids. The ends lost 5 bases at V and 3 bases at J; junction bases unmatched: 1. Germline CDR1 SGHAT, CDR2 FQNNGV.

This CDR3 is CASSPDRANWFTEAFF. In DNA form, the CDR3 reads TGTGCCAGTAGCCCGGACAGGGCAAATTGGTTTACTGAAGCTTTCTTT. The V call is TRBV19, the J call TRBJ1-1; 8 positions match TRBD1. Germline lookup yields CDR1 LNHDA and CDR2 SQIVND (reference sequence). J was trimmed by 5 bases and V by 6 bases; bases with no gene match: 14. This CDR3 has 16 amino acids. Looking up the rest from reference TRBV19 and TRBJ1-1 gives the full variable domain: DGGITQSPKYLFRKEGQNVTLSCEQNLNHDAMYWYRQDPGQGLRLIYYSQIVNDFQKGDIAEGYSVSREKKESFPLTVTSAQKNPTAFYLCASSPDRANWFTEAFFGQGTRLTVV.

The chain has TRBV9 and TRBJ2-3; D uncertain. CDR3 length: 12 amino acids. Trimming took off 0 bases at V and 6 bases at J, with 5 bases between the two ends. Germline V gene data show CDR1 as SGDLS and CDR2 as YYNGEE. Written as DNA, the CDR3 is TGTGCCAGCAGCGTAGTTGCGGATACGCAGTATTTT. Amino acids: CASSVVADTQYF.

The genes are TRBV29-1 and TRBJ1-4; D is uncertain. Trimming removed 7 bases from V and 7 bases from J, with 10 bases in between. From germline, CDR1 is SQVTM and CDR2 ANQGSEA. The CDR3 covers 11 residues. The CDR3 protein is CSAQQTEKLFF. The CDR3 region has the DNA TGCAGCGCACAACAAACTGAAAAACTGTTTTTT.

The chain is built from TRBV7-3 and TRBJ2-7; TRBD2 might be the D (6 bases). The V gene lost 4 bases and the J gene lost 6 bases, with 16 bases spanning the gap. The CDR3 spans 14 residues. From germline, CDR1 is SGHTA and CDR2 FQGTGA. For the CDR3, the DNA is TGTGCCAGCAGCTGGGGACCTGGAGCGGGCGAGCAGTACTTC. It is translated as CASSWGPGAGEQYF.

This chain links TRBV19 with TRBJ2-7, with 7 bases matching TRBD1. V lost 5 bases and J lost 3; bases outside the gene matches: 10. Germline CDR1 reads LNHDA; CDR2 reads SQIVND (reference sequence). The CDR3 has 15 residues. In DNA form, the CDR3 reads TGTGCCAGTAGTGCCGGGACAGCATCTTTCTACGAGCAGTACTTC. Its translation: CASSAGTASFYEQYF.

The CDR3 sequence is CAWGQGLSYGYTF. In nucleotides, the CDR3 is TGTGCCTGGGGACAGGGCTTATCCTATGGCTACACCTTC. This chain links TRBV30 with TRBJ1-2; 8 nucleotides agree with TRBD1. CDR3 length: 13 residues. The junction had 6 bases not matched to a gene; V was cut back by 5 bases and J by 4 bases. CDR1 and CDR2 from the germline V gene are GTSNPN and SVGIG (reference sequence).

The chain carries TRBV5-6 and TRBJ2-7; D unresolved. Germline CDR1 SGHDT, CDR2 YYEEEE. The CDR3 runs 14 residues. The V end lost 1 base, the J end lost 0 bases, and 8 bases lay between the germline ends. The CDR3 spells CASSLFFGSYEQYF. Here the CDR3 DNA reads TGTGCCAGCAGCTTGTTCTTCGGCTCCTACGAGCAGTACTTC.

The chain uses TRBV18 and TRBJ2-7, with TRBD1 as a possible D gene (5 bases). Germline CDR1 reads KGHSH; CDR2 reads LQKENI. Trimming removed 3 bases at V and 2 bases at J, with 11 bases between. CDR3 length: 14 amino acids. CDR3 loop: CASSPRQSPYEQYF. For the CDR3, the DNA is TGTGCCAGCTCACCTCGACAGAGCCCCTACGAGCAGTACTTC. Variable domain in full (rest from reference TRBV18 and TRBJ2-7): NAGVMQNPRHLVRRRGQEARLRCSPMKGHSHVYWYRQLPEEGLKFMVYLQKENIIDESGMPKERFSAEFPKEGPSILRIQQVVRGDSAAYFCASSPRQSPYEQYFGPGTRLTVT.

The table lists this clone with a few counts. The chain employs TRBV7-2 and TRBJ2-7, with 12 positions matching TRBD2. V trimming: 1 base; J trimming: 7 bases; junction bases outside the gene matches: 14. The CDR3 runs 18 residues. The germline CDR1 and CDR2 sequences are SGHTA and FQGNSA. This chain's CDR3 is CASSLGLAGAQIVGEQYF. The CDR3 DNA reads TGTGCCAGCAGCTTAGGACTAGCGGGGGCCCAAATCGTGGGGGAGCAGTACTTC.

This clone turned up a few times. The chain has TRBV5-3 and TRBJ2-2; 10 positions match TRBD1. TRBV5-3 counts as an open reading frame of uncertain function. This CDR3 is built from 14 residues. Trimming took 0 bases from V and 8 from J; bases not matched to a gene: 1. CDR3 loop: CARSLGQGAGELFF. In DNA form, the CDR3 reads TGTGCCAGAAGCTTGGGACAGGGGGCTGGGGAGCTGTTTTTT.

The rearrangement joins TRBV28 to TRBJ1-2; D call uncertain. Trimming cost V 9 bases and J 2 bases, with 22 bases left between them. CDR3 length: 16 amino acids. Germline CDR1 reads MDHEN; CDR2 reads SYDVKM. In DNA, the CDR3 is TGTGCCAGTTTCTTTGCCGGCCGGACTTCAAACTATGGCTACACCTTC. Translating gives CASFFAGRTSNYGYTF.

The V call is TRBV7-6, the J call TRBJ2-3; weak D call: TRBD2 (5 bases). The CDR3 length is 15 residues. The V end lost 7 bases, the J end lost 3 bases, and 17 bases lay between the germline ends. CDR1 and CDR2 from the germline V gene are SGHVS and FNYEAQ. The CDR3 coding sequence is TGTGCCAGCACGATTTGGGCTGGGGAGACAGATACGCAGTATTTT. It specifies CASTIWAGETDTQYF.